One sample yielded the 12 T cell receptor beta chains listed below, sequenced in a study of T cells in localized non-small cell lung cancer. Using immunoSEQ multiplex PCR, the repertoire was profiled, and TCRdb retains in-frame clones only, with some absent. The table shows some 14,000 clones, with around 82% occurring only once. The sample here was peripheral blood, taken before any cancer treatment. The receptors shown here come from a female donor over 55 with stage I squamous cell lung carcinoma.

As DNA, the CDR3 is TGTGCCACCCAAACAGGGATCTGGATGAACACTGAAGCTTTCTTT. Translated: CATQTGIWMNTEAFF. This chain uses TRBV6-1 with TRBJ1-1; a weak D match, TRBD1 (6 bases). V dropped 10 bases and J dropped 0 bases, with 18 bases sitting between them. The CDR3 length is 15 residues. The germline CDR1 and CDR2 sequences are MNHNS and SASEGT.

The chain carries TRBV7-9 and TRBJ1-6, with TRBD1 identical over 8 bases. The CDR3 is 14 amino acids. V was pared by 4 bases and J by 10 bases, with 6 bases of the junction left unmatched. Per germline, CDR1 SEHNR and CDR2 FQNEAQ (reference sequence). Here the CDR3 DNA reads TGTGCCAGCAGCTGGACAGGGCCAGGCTCACCCCTCCACTTT. Translated, it gives CASSWTGPGSPLHF.

V gene TRBV11-3 combines with J gene TRBJ1-1; 9 bases match TRBD1. Germline V lookup: CDR1 SGHNT, CDR2 YENEEA. After removal of 5 bases from V and 7 bases from J, the junction contained 5 bases not matched to a gene. This CDR3 is built from 13 residues. The CDR3 nucleotides are TGTGCCAGCAGCGCGGGACAGGGAGGTGAAGCTTTCTTT. Its protein product is CASSAGQGGEAFF.

V and J are TRBV11-2 and TRBJ2-3, with 8 bases identical to TRBD2. J lost 0 bases, V lost 3 bases, and 5 bases had no gene match. The length of the CDR3 is 16 residues. Looked up from germline, CDR1 is SGHAT and CDR2 is FQNNGV. Here the CDR3 DNA reads TGTGCCAGCAGCTTCCAGAGCGGGGGTAGCACAGATACGCAGTATTTT. Its protein is CASSFQSGGSTDTQYF.

The CDR3 region has the DNA TGTGCTAGTGGTTTGGTACTGTCTAGCGGGGCCCAACGAAGGGGGTATACGCAGTATTTT. It encodes CASGLVLSSGAQRRGYTQYF. V is TRBV12-5 and J is TRBJ2-3, with TRBD2 matching over 9 bases. V gave up 0 bases and J gave up 7 bases; unmatched junction bases: 20. CDR1 and CDR2 (germline): LGHNT, FRNRAP. The CDR3 totals 20 residues.

The chain joins TRBV6-4 to TRBJ2-1; 11 bases agree with TRBD2. The CDR3 sequence is 15 residues long. Looked up from germline, CDR1 is MRHNA and CDR2 is SNTAGT. J was trimmed by 6 bases and V by 3 bases; bases with no gene match: 4. The CDR3 region has the DNA TGTGCCAGCAGTGAACGTAGCGGGGGGGTCAATGAGCAGTTCTTC. Protein: CASSERSGGVNEQFF.

This rearrangement joins TRBV6-6 to TRBJ2-3; 9 bases match TRBD2. The V segment lost 6 bases and the J segment 3 bases; nucleotides outside the gene matches: 10. Germline lookup yields CDR1 MNHNY and CDR2 SVGAGI (reference sequence). The CDR3 covers 16 residues. CDR3 bases: TGTGCCAGCAGACCACAAGCGGGGGGACTTACAGATACGCAGTATTTT. This sequence encodes CASRPQAGGLTDTQYF.

The CDR3 loop is CASSLVGTNTEAFF. The CDR3 DNA reads TGTGCCAGCAGTTTAGTAGGGACCAACACTGAAGCTTTCTTT. The J gene is TRBJ1-1, the V gene TRBV27; the D gene is possibly TRBD1 (5 bases). The CDR3 loop spans 14 amino acids. Between the trimmed V and J ends, which lost 2 bases and 2 bases, there was a span of 9 bases. Germline CDR1 MNHEY, CDR2 SMNVEV (reference sequence).

The chain uses TRBV13 and TRBJ2-7, with D hard to call. The CDR3 is 15 residues long. Trimming left V 0 bases short and J 0 bases short, with 9 bases between. Per germline, CDR1 PRHDT and CDR2 FYEKMQ (reference sequence). CDR3 loop: CASSLGGESSYEQYF. The CDR3 region has the DNA TGTGCCAGCAGCTTAGGAGGAGAGAGCTCCTACGAGCAGTACTTC.

This clone was recorded only once. The CDR3 coding sequence is TGTGCCAGCAACGGGGGTCCCTACGAGCAGTACTTC. It yields the protein CASNGGPYEQYF. The J gene is TRBJ2-7, the V gene TRBV2; a possible D gene is TRBD2 (6 bases). V was shortened by 7 bases and J by 2 bases, with 9 bases between the two germline ends. CDR1 is SNHLY and CDR2 is FYNNEI in the germline V gene. The CDR3 length is 12 residues.

The J gene is TRBJ2-7, the V gene TRBV7-2, with D perhaps matching TRBD1 (5 bases). CDR3 length equals 15 residues. The germline CDR1 and CDR2 sequences are SGHTA and FQGNSA. V lost 4 bases and J lost 1, with 14 bases in between. The CDR3 nucleotides read TGTGCCAGCAGCTCCCGCAGGCAGGGTTCCTACGAGCAGTACTTC. Translation gives CASSSRRQGSYEQYF.

There are a few counts of this clone. This sequence joins TRBV29-1 and TRBJ2-3; no firm D call. The CDR3 is made up of 13 amino acids. Germline V gene data show CDR1 as SQVTM and CDR2 as ANQGSEA. Trimming left V 4 bases short and J 1 base short, with 9 bases between. The CDR3 DNA is TGCAGCGTTGTGGGCAGCCGCACAGATACGCAGTATTTT. The encoded protein is CSVVGSRTDTQYF.